The clone carrying this T cell receptor (beta chain) was counted only a few times. With V trimmed by 5 bases and J by 3 bases, 5 bases remained unmatched. The CDR3 contains 14 residues. Germline V lookup: CDR1 LNHDA, CDR2 SQIVND (reference sequence). The sample originates from a study of blood T cell repertoires in COVID-19. TCRdb's copy holds only in-frame clones and misses some; the assay was immunoSEQ multiplex PCR. The repertoire holds approximately 220,000 clones, with around four fifths as singletons. The gene calls are TRBV19 and TRBJ1-1, with 8 bases that match TRBD1. This TCR derives from a woman between 35 and 50 years old who had been exposed to COVID-19. Sequenced: PBMCs or T cells enriched from blood (not recorded which). DNA of the CDR3: TGTGCCAGTAGTCCCGGACAGGGCGACACTGAAGCTTTCTTT. Protein: CASSPGQGDTEAFF.